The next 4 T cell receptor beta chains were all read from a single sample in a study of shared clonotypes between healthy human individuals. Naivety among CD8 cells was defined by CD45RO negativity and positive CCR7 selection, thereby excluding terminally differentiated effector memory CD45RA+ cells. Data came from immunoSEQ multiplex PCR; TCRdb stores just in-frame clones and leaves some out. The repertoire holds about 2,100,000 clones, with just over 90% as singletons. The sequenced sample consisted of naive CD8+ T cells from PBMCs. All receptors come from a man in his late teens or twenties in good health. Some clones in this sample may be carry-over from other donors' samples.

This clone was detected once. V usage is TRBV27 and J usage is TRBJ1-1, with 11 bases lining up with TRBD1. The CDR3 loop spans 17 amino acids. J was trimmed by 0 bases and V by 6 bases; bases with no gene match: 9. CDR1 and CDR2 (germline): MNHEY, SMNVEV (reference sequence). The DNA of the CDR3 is TGTGCCAGCAGACCTCGGACAGGGGGCGTTTTGAACACTGAAGCTTTCTTT. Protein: CASRPRTGGVLNTEAFF.

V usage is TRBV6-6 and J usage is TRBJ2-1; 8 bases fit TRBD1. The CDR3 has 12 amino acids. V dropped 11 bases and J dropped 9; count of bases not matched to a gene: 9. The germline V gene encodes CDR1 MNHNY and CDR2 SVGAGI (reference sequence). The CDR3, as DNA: TGTGCCGGTTCAGGGGGCTTTGCTGAGCAGTTCTTC. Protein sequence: CAGSGGFAEQFF.

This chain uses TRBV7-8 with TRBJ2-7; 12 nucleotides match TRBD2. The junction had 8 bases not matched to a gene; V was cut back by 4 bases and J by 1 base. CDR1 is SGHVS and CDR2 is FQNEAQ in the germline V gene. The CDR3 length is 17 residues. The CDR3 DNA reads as TGTGCCAGCAGCTACCGGACTAGCGGGACGAAGTCCTACGAGCAGTACTTC. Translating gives CASSYRTSGTKSYEQYF.

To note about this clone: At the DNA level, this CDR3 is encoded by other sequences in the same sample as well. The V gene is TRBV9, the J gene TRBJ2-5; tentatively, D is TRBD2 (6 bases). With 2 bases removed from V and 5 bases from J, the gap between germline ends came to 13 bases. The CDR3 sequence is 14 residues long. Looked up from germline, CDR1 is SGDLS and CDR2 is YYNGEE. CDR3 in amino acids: CASSVDSGRETQYF. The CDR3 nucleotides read TGTGCCAGCAGCGTTGATTCAGGGAGGGAGACCCAGTACTTC.